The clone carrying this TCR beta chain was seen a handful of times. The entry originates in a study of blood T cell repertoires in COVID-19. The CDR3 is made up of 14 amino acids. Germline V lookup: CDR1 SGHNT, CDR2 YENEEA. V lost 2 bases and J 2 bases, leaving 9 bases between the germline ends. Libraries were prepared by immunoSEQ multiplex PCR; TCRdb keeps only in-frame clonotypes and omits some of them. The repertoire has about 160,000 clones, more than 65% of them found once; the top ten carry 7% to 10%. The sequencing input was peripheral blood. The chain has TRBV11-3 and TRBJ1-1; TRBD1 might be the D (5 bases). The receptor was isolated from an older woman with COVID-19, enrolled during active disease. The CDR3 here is CASSLMGGNTEAFF. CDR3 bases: TGTGCCAGCAGCTTAATGGGGGGAAACACTGAAGCTTTCTTT.